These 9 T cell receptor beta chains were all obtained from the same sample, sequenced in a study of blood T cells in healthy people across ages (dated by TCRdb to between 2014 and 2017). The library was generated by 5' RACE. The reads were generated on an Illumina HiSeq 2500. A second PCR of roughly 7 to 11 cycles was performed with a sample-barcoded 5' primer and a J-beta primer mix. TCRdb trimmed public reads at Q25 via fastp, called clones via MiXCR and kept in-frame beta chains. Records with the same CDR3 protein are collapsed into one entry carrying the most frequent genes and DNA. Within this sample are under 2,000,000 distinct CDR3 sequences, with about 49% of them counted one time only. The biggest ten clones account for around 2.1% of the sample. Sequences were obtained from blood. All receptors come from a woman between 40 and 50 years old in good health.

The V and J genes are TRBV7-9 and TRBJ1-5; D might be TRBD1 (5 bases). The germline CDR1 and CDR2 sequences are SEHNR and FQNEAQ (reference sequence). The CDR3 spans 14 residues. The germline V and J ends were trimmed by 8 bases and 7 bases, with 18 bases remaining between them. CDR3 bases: TGTGCCAGCTCGGGGGGAGAGCAGGGACAGCCCCAGCATTTT. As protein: CASSGGEQGQPQHF.

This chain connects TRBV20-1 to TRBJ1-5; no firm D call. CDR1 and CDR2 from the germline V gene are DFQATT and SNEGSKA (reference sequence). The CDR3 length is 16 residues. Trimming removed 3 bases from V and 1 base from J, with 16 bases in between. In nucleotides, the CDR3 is TGCAGTGCTAGGTCCGGCAGGACCCCGAGCAATCAGCCCCAGCATTTT. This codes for CSARSGRTPSNQPQHF.

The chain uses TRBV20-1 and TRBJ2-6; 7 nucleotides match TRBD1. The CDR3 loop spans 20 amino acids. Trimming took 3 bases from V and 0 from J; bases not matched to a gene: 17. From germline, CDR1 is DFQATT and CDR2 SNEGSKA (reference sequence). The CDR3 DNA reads TGCAGTGCTAGCGTTAGCCGGAGAGCGACAGGGAGCTCTGGGGCCAACGTCCTGACTTTC. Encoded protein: CSASVSRRATGSSGANVLTF.

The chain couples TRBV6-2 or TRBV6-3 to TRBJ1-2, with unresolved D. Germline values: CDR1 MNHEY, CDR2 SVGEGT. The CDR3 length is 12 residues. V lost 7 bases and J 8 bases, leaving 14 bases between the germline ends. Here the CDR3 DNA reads TGTGCCAGCACGAGTAAAGTTGACGGCTACACCTTC. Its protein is CASTSKVDGYTF.

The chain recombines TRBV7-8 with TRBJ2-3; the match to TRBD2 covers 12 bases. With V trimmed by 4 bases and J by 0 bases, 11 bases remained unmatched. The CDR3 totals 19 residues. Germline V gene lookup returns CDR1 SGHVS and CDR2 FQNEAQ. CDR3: CASSSPQGLAGYSTDTQYF. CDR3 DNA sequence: TGTGCCAGCAGCTCACCCCAGGGACTAGCGGGTTATAGCACAGATACGCAGTATTTT.

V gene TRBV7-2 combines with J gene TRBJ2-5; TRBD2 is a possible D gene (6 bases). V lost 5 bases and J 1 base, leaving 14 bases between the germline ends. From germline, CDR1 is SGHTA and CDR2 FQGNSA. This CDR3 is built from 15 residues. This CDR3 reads CASSPVRDSQETQYF. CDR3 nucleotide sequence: TGTGCCAGCAGCCCAGTCCGGGACTCCCAAGAGACCCAGTACTTC.

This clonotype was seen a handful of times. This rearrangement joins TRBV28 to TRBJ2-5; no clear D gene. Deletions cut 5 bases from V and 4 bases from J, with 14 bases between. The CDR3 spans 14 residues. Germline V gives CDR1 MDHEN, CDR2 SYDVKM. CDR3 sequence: CASSPGPKGETQYF. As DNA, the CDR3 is TGTGCCAGCAGTCCCGGACCCAAGGGAGAGACCCAGTACTTC.

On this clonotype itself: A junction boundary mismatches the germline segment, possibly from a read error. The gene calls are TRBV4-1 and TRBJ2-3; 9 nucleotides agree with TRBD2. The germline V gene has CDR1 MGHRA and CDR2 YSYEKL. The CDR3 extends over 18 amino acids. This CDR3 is CASTEGVAGDFFTDTQYF. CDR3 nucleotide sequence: TGCGCTAGCACTGAGGGGGTAGCGGGGGACTTCTTCACAGATACGCAGTATTTT.

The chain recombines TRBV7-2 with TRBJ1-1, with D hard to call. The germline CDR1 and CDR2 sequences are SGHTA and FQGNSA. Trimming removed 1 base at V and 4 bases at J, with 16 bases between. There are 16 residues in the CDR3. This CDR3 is CASSLVLPGSGTEAFF. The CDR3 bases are TGTGCCAGCAGCTTAGTTCTTCCGGGCTCGGGCACTGAAGCTTTCTTT.